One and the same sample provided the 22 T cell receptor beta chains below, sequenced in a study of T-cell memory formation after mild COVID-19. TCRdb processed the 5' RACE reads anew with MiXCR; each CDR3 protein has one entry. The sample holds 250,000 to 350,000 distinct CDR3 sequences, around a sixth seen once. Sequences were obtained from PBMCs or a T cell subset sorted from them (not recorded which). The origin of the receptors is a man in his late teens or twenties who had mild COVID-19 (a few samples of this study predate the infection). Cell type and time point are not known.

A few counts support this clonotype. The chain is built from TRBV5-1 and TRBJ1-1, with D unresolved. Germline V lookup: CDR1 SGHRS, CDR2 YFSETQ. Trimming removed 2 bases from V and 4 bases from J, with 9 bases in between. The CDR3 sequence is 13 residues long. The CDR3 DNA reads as TGCGCCAGCAGCTTCATAGGTGGCACTGAAGCTTTCTTT. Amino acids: CASSFIGGTEAFF.

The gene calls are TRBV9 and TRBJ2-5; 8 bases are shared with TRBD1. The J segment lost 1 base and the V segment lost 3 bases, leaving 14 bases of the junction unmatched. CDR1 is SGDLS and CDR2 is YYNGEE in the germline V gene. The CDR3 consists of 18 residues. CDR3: CASSAGSVRGRSQETQYF. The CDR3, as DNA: TGTGCCAGCAGCGCGGGGTCGGTCAGGGGGCGAAGCCAAGAGACCCAGTACTTC.

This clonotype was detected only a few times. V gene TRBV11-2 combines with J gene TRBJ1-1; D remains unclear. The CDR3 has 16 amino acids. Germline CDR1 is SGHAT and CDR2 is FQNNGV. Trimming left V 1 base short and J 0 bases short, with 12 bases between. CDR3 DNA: TGTGCCAGCAGCTTAGTGGCGGACGGCATGAACACTGAAGCTTTCTTT. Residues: CASSLVADGMNTEAFF. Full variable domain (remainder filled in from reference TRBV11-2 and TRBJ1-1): EAGVAQSPRYKIIEKRQSVAFWCNPISGHATLYWYQQILGQGPKLLIQFQNNGVVDDSQLPKDRFSAERLKGVDSTLKIQPAKLEDSAVYLCASSLVADGMNTEAFFGQGTRLTVV.

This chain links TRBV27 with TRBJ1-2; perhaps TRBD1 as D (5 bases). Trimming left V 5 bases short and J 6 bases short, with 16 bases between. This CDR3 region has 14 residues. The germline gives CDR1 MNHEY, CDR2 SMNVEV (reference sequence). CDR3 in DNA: TGTGCCAGCAGTGGGGAAGGAGGGGTCCATGGCTACACCTTC. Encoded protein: CASSGEGGVHGYTF.

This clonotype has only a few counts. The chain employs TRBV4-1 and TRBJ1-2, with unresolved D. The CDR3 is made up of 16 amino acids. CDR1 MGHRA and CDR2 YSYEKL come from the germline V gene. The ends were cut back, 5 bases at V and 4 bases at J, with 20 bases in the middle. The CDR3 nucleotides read TGCGCCAGCAGCAAAGGAGGAGCGTTGGATAGCTATGGCTACACCTTC. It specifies CASSKGGALDSYGYTF.

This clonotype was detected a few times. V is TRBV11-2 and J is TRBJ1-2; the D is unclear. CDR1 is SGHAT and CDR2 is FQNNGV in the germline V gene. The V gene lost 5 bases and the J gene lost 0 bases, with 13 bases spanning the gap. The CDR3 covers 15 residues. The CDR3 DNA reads TGTGCCAGCAGCCCCGGAGTTTTAGCTAACTATGGCTACACCTTC. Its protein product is CASSPGVLANYGYTF.

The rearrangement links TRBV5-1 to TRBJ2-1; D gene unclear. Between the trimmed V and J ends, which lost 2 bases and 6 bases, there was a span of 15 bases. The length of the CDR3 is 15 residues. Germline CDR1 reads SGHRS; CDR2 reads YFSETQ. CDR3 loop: CASSLNSAGRNEQFF. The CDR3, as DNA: TGCGCCAGCAGCTTAAATTCGGCAGGCCGCAATGAGCAGTTCTTC.

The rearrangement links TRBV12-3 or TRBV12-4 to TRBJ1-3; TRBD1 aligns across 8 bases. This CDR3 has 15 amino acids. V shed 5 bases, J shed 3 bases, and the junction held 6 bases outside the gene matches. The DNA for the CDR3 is TGTGCCAGCAGTCTTCAGGGGGCAGGTGGAAACACCATATATTTT. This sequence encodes CASSLQGAGGNTIYF.

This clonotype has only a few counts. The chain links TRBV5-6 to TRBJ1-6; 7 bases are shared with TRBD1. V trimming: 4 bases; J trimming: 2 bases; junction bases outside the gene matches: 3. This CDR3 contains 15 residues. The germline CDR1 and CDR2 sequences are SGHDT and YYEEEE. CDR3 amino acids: CASSEQGTYNSPLHF. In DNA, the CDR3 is TGTGCCAGCAGCGAACAGGGGACCTATAATTCACCCCTCCACTTT.

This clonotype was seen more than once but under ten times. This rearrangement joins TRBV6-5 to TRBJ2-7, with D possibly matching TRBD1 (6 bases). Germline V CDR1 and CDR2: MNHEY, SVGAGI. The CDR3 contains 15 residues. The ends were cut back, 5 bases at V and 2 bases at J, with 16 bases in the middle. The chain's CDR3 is CASSTSDSPTYEQYF. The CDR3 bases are TGTGCCAGCAGTACCTCGGACAGTCCTACCTACGAGCAGTACTTC.

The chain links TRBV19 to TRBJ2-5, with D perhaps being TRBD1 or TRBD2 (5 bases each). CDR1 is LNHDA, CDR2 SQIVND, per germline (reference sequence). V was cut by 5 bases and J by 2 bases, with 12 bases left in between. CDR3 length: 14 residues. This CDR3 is CASSPGQMQETQYF. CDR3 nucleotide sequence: TGTGCCAGTAGTCCGGGGCAGATGCAAGAGACCCAGTACTTC.

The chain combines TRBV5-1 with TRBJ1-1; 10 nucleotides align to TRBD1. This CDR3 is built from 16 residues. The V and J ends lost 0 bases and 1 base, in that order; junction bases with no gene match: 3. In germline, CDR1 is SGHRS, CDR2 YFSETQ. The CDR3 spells CASSLATGGRNTEAFF. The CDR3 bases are TGCGCCAGCAGCTTGGCGACAGGGGGCCGGAACACTGAAGCTTTCTTT.

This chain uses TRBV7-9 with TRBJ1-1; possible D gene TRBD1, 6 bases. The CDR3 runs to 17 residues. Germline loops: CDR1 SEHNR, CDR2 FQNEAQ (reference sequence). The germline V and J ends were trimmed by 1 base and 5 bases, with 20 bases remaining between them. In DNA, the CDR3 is TGTGCCAGCAGCTTAGGCGGGTTCAGGGGCGCAGGTACTGAAGCTTTCTTT. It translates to CASSLGGFRGAGTEAFF.

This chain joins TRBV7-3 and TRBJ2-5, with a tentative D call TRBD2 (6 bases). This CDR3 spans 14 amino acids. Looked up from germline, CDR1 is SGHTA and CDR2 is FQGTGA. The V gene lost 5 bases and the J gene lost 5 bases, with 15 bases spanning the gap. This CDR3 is CASSPGLRPETQYF. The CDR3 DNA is TGTGCCAGCAGCCCGGGACTCCGTCCGGAGACCCAGTACTTC.

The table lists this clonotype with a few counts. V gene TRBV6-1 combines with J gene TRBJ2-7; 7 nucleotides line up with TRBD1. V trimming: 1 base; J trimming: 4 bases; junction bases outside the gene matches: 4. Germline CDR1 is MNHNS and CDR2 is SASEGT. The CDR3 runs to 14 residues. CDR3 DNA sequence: TGTGCCAGCAGTGAAGTAGGGACAGATTACGAGCAGTACGTC. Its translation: CASSEVGTDYEQYV.

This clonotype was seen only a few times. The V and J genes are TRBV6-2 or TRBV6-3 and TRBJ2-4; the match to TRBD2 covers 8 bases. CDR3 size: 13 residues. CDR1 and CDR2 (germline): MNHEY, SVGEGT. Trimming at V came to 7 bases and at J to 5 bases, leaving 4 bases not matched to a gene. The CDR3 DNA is TGTGCCAGCACTCGGGGACTAGAAAACATTCAGTACTTC. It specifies CASTRGLENIQYF.

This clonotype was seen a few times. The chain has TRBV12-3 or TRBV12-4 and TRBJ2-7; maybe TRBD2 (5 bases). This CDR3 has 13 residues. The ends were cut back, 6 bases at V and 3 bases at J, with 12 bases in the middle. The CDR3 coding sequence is TGTGCCAGCAGCAACGGAGGATTCTACGAGCAGTACTTC. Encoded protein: CASSNGGFYEQYF.

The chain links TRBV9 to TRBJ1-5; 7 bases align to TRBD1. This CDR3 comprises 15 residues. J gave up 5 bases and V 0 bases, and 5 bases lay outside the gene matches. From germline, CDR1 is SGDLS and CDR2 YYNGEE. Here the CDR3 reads CASSVGQGADQPQHF. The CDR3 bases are TGTGCCAGCAGCGTAGGACAGGGAGCGGATCAGCCCCAGCATTTT.

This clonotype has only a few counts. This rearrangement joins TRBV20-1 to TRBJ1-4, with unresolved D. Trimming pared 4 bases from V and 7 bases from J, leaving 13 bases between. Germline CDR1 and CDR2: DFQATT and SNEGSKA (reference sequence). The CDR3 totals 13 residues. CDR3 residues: CSATRNVGEKLFF. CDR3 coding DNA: TGCAGTGCTACCCGCAACGTTGGTGAAAAACTGTTTTTT.

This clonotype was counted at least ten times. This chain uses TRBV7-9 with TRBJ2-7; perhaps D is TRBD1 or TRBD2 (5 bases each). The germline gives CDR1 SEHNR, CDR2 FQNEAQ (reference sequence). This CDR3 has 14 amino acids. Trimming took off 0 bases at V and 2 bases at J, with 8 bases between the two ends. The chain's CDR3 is CASSLAQGPYEQYV. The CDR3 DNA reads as TGTGCCAGCAGCTTAGCTCAGGGACCCTACGAGCAGTACGTC.

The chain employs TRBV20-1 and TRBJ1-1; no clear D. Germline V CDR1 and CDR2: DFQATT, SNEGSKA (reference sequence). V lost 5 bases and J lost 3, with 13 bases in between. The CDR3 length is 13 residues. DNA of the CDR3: TGCAGTGCTGCCCCAGGAGGCGACACTGAAGCTTTCTTT. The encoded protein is CSAAPGGDTEAFF.

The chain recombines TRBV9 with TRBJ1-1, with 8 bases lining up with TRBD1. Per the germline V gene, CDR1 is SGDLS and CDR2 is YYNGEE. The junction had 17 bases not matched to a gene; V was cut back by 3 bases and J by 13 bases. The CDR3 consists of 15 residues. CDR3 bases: TGTGCCAGCAGCGACGGACACACGGTTACAGGGGGTGTTTTCTTT. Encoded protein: CASSDGHTVTGGVFF.